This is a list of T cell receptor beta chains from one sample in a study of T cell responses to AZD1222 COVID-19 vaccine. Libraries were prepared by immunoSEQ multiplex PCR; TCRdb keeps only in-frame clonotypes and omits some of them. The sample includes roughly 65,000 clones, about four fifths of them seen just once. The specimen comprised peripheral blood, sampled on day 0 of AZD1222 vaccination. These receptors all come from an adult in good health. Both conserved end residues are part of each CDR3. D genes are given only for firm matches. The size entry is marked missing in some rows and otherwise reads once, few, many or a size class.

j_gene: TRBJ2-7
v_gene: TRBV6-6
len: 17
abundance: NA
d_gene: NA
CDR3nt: TGTGCCAGCAGTCGCACTTCGCGTACTACCCTCTCCTACGAGCAGTACTTC
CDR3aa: CASSRTSRTTLSYEQYF

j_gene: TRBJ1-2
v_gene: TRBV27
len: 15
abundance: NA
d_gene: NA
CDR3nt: TGTGCCAGCAGTTTCGGGACAAGCCTTAACTATGGCTACACCTTC
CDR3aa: CASSFGTSLNYGYTF

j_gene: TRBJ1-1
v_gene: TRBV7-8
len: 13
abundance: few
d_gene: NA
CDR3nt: TGTGCCAGCATCTGGACAGAAGGCACTGAAGCTTTCTTT
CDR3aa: CASIWTEGTEAFF

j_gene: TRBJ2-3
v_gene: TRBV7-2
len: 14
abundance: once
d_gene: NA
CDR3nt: TGTGCCAGCAGGCCATACGGGGGTTCGGATACGCAGTATTTT
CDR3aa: CASRPYGGSDTQYF

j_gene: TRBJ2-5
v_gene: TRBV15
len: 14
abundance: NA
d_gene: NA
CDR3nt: TGTGCCACCAGCCTAAAGGGACTGCAAGAGACCCAGTACTTC
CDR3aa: CATSLKGLQETQYF

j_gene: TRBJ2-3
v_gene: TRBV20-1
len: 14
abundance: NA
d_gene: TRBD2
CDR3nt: TGCAGTGCTAGTCCTAGCGGAAGCACAGATACGCAGTATTTT
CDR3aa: CSASPSGSTDTQYF

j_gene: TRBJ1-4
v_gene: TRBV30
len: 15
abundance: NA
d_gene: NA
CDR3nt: TGTGCCTGGAGTGTACTGGGGCCGACTAATGAAAAACTGTTTTTT
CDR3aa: CAWSVLGPTNEKLFF

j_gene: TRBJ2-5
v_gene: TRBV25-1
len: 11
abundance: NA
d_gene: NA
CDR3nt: TGTGCCAGCAGTGATTCAGAGACCCAGTACTTC
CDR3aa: CASSDSETQYF

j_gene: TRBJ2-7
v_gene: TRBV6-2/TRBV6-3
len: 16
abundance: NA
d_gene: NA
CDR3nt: TGTGCCAGCAGTTACAATATCGGCAGGGGGGTCTACGAGCAGTACTTC
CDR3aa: CASSYNIGRGVYEQYF

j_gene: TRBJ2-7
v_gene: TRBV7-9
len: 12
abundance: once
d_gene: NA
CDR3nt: TGTGCCAGCAGCCGGAATTCCTACGAGCAGTACTTC
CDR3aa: CASSRNSYEQYF

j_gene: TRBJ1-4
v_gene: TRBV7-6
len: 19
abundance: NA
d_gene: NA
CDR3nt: TGTGCCAGCAGCTTAGAAGTAGGGTGGCGGCCTGAAACTAATGAAAAACTGTTTTTT
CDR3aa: CASSLEVGWRPETNEKLFF

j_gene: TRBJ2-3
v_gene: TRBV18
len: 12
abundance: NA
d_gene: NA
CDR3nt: TGTGCCAGCTCACCAAAGGTGGATACGCAGTATTTT
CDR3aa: CASSPKVDTQYF

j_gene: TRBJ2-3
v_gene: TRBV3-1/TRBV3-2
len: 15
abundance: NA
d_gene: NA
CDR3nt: TGTGCCAGCAGCCAAGATCAGGGAGGAACAGATACGCAGTATTTT
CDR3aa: CASSQDQGGTDTQYF

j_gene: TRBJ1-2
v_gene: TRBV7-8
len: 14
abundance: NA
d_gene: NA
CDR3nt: TGTGCCAGCAGCTTAGGTGTCGGTGGCTATGGCTACACCTTC
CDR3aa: CASSLGVGGYGYTF

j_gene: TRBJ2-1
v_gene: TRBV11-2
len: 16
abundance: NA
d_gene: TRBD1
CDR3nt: TGTGCCAGCAGCTCGGTGGGGACAGGGGCCTACAATGAGCAGTTCTTC
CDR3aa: CASSSVGTGAYNEQFF

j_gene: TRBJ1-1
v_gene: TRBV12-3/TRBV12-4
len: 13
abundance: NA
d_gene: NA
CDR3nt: TGTGCCAGCACCCGGGGCCCGAACACTGAAGCTTTCTTT
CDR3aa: CASTRGPNTEAFF

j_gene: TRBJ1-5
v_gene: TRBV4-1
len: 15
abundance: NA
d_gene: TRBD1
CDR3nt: TGCGCCAGCAGCCCTCGACAGGGTTCGAGTCAGCCCCAGCATTTT
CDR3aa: CASSPRQGSSQPQHF

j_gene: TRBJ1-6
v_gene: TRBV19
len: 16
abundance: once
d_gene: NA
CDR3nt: TGTGCCAGTAGAGTGGGCGTAAGCTCCTATAATTCACCCCTCCACTTT
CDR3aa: CASRVGVSSYNSPLHF

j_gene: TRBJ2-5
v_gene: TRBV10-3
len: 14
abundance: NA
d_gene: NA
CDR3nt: TGTGCCATCAGTGACGGAGCACCCCAAGAGACCCAGTACTTC
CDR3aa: CAISDGAPQETQYF

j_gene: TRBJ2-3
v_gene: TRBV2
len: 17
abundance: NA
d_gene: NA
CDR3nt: TGTGCCAGCAGTGAAGGTTTTCCTGGGACCCCGTTGGATACGCAGTATTTT
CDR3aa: CASSEGFPGTPLDTQYF

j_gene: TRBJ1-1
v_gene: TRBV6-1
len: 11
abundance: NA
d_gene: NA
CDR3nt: TGTGCCAGCAGTGAAGTGGGCGCGGCTTTCTTT
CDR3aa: CASSEVGAAFF

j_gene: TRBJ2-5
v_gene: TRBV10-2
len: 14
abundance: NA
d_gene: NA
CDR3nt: TGCGCCAGCAGTAACCTGGACTTTAAAGAGACCCAGTACTTC
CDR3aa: CASSNLDFKETQYF

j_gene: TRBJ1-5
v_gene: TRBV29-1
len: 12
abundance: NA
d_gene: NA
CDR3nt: TGCAGCGCAGGGGATCGAAGTCAGCCCCAGCATTTT
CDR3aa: CSAGDRSQPQHF

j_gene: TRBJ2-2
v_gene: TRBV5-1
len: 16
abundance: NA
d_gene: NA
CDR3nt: TGCGCCAGCAGCTTTGGGGACGGATCGAACACCGGGGAGCTGTTTTTT
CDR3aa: CASSFGDGSNTGELFF

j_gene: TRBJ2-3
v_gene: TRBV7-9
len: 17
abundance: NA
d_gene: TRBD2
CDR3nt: TGTGCCAGCAGCTCATTGGGGCGGGGGAGCCGCACAGATACGCAGTATTTT
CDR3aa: CASSSLGRGSRTDTQYF

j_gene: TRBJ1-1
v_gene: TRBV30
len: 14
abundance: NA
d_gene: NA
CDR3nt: TGTGCCTGGAACCGCGACAGATGGGAAACTGAAGCTTTCTTT
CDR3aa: CAWNRDRWETEAFF

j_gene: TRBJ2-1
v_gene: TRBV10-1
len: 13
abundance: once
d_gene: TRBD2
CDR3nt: TGCGCCAGCGGACTAGCGGGGGTGGATGAGCAGTTCTTC
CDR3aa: CASGLAGVDEQFF

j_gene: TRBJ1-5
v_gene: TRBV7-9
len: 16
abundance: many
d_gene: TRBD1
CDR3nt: TGTGCCAGCAGCTTGTCCGACAGGGTCCCTAATCAGCCCCAGCATTTT
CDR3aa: CASSLSDRVPNQPQHF

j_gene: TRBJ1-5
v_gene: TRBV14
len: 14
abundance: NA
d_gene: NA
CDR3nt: TGTGCCAGCAGCCAAGGGGGTAGCAATCAGCCCCAGCATTTT
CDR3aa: CASSQGGSNQPQHF

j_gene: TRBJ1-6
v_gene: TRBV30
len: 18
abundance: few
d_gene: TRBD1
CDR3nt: TGTGCCTGGAGACGCGACAGGGAATTTAGGCCGAGTGATTCACCCCTCCACTTT
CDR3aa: CAWRRDREFRPSDSPLHF

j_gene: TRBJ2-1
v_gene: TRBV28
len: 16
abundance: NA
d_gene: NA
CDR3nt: TGTGCCAGCGGGCCACTAGGGATAGACGCCTACAATGAGCAGTTCTTC
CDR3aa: CASGPLGIDAYNEQFF

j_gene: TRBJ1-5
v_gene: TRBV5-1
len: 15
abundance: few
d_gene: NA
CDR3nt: TGCGCCAGCAGCTCCTACTCCGGAGCCGGTCAGCCCCAGCATTTT
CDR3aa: CASSSYSGAGQPQHF

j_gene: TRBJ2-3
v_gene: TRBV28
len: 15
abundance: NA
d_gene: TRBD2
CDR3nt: TGTGCCAGCGACTCAGCGGGGGCGAGCACAGATACGCAGTATTTT
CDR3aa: CASDSAGASTDTQYF

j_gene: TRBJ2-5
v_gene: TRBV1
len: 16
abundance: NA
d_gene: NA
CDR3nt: TGCACCAGCAGTCGTGAGGCAGGGGGACCGCAAGAGACCCAGTACTTC
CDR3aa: CTSSREAGGPQETQYF

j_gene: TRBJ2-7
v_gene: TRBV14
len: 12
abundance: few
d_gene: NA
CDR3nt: TGTGCCAGAAGCACCTGCTCCTACGAGCAGTACTTC
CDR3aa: CARSTCSYEQYF

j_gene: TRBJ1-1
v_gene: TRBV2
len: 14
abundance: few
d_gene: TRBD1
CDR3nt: TGTGCCAGCAGAGACACAGGGGACGCTACTGAAGCTTTCTTT
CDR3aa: CASRDTGDATEAFF

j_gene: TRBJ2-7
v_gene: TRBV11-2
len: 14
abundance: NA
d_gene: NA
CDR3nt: TGTGCCAGCAGGCCGGAGATCGTTTCCTACGAGCAGTACTTC
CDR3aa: CASRPEIVSYEQYF

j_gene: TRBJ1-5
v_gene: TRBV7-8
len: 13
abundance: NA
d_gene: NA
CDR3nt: TGTGCCAGCAGCTTAGATTCCAATCAGCCCCAGCATTTT
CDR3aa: CASSLDSNQPQHF

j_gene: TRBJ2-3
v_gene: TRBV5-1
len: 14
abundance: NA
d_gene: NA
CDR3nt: TGCGCCAGCAGCTTTGGGCAGAACACAGATACGCAGTATTTT
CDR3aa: CASSFGQNTDTQYF